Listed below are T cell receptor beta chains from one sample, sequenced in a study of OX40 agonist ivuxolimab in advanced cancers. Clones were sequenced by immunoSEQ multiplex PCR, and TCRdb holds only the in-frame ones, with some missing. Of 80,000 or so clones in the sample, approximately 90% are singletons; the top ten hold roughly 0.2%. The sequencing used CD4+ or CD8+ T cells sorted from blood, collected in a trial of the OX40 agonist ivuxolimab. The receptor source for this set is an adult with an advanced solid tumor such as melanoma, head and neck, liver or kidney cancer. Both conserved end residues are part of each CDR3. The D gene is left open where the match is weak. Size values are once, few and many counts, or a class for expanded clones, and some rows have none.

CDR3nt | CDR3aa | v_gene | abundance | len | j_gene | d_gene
TGTGCCAGTGATGGCAGGGGGCTCAATCAGCCCCAGCATTTT | CASDGRGLNQPQHF | TRBV19 | NA | 14 | TRBJ1-5 | TRBD1
TGTGCCAGCGGTCGTCAGAATAGCAATCAGCCCCAGCATTTT | CASGRQNSNQPQHF | TRBV2 | NA | 14 | TRBJ1-5 | NA
TGCGCCAGCTTCTCCGGGACTAGCTCCTACAATGAGCAGTTCTTC | CASFSGTSSYNEQFF | TRBV5-1 | NA | 15 | TRBJ2-1 | TRBD2
TGTGCCAGCAGCCTACAGGGCCGGGTCGAGCAGTACTTC | CASSLQGRVEQYF | TRBV5-4 | NA | 13 | TRBJ2-7 | NA
TGCAGCGTTGAAGATCTGGGACAGGGGAAGGAAAAACTGTTTTTT | CSVEDLGQGKEKLFF | TRBV29-1 | NA | 15 | TRBJ1-4 | TRBD1
TGTGCCAGCAGTTTAAGGGCTAGCACAGATACGCAGTATTTT | CASSLRASTDTQYF | TRBV6-5 | NA | 14 | TRBJ2-3 | NA
TGTGCCTGGAGTGGTCGAAGGGCAGGGGGCCTGGAGACCCAGTACTTC | CAWSGRRAGGLETQYF | TRBV30 | NA | 16 | TRBJ2-5 | TRBD1
TGTGCCAGCAGTTTTCCCGACCGGGCCAATGAGCAGTTCTTC | CASSFPDRANEQFF | TRBV5-4 | NA | 14 | TRBJ2-1 | NA
TGCGCCAGCAGACCCGACGGGCTCTCTAACTATGGCTACACCTTC | CASRPDGLSNYGYTF | TRBV5-1 | NA | 15 | TRBJ1-2 | NA
TGTGCCAGCAGCTTAACGTGGACAGCCTACGAGCAGTACTTC | CASSLTWTAYEQYF | TRBV7-2 | NA | 14 | TRBJ2-7 | NA
TGCGCCAGCAGACAACAGGGGGGGTCCTACGAGCAGTACTTC | CASRQQGGSYEQYF | TRBV5-1 | NA | 14 | TRBJ2-7 | NA
TGCGCCAGCAGCCAGACAGGTTACAATGAGCAGTTCTTC | CASSQTGYNEQFF | TRBV5-1 | NA | 13 | TRBJ2-1 | NA
TGTGCCAGCTCACCGGGAATTTCAGCGAACACTGAAGCTTTCTTT | CASSPGISANTEAFF | TRBV18 | NA | 15 | TRBJ1-1 | NA
TGTGCCAGCAGCCCTGATATGAACTATGGCTACACCTTC | CASSPDMNYGYTF | TRBV9 | NA | 13 | TRBJ1-2 | NA
TGTGCCAGCAGCCCGGACTCTTCCCTCTACGAGCAGTACTTC | CASSPDSSLYEQYF | TRBV5-4 | NA | 14 | TRBJ2-7 | NA
TGCGCCAGCAGCTTGGCAGGGCAGGGGGCTGAAGCTTTCTTT | CASSLAGQGAEAFF | TRBV5-1 | NA | 14 | TRBJ1-1 | TRBD1
TGTGCCAGCAGTTTAAGCCTCGGCCCTTATTCACCCCTCCACTTT | CASSLSLGPYSPLHF | TRBV27 | NA | 15 | TRBJ1-6 | NA
TGTGCCAGTAGTATAAATCGGGAACAGCCCCAGCATTTT | CASSINREQPQHF | TRBV19 | NA | 13 | TRBJ1-5 | NA
TGCGCCAGCAGCCAAGATCGGGTCGGGTCGGTGCAGTACTTC | CASSQDRVGSVQYF | TRBV4-1 | NA | 14 | TRBJ2-7 | NA
TGTGCCTTGACTAGCGGGGGAACGGATATTCAGTACTTC | CALTSGGTDIQYF | TRBV30 | once | 13 | TRBJ2-4 | TRBD2
TGTGCCAGCAGCCAAGAAGGACAGGCCGCCTCTGGAAACACCATATATTTT | CASSQEGQAASGNTIYF | TRBV4-2 | once | 17 | TRBJ1-3 | TRBD1
TGTGCCAGTAGCGGTGGAAGGGCGACTGCAACTAATGAAAAACTGTTTTTT | CASSGGRATATNEKLFF | TRBV19 | NA | 17 | TRBJ1-4 | NA
TGTGCCACTTCCGACAGGGGTGCCTACGAGCAGTACTTC | CATSDRGAYEQYF | TRBV27 | NA | 13 | TRBJ2-7 | TRBD1
TGTGCCAGCAGCCGCGACAGGGTCTATGGCTACACCTTC | CASSRDRVYGYTF | TRBV2 | once | 13 | TRBJ1-2 | TRBD1
TGTGCCAGCAGTTACCCTGACAGGGATATGAATGAAAAACTGTTTTTT | CASSYPDRDMNEKLFF | TRBV6-6 | NA | 16 | TRBJ1-4 | TRBD1
TGCGCCAGCAGCCCTCGTGTTGGGGGCGAAGAGACCCAGTACTTC | CASSPRVGGEETQYF | TRBV5-1 | NA | 15 | TRBJ2-5 | NA
TGTGCCAGCGCCGGGACAGGGGGCATGGATACGCAGTATTTT | CASAGTGGMDTQYF | TRBV7-9 | NA | 14 | TRBJ2-3 | TRBD1
TGTGCCATCAGACCGAACAGTCTAGTCACAGATACGCAGTATTTT | CAIRPNSLVTDTQYF | TRBV10-3 | NA | 15 | TRBJ2-3 | NA
TGTGCCAGCAGTCCGGACAGGGTTTGGGACACCGGGGAGCTGTTTTTT | CASSPDRVWDTGELFF | TRBV28 | NA | 16 | TRBJ2-2 | TRBD1
TGCGCCAGCAGCTTGGTGAGGGGGCGGACTAATGAAAAACTGTTTTTT | CASSLVRGRTNEKLFF | TRBV5-1 | NA | 16 | TRBJ1-4 | TRBD1
TGTGCCAGTAGTCACAGGGGGGGAAGCACTGAAGCTTTCTTT | CASSHRGGSTEAFF | TRBV19 | NA | 14 | TRBJ1-1 | TRBD1
TGCAGCGTTGAAGGCGTCTTCGGACAGGGCGGGACAGATACGCAGTATTTT | CSVEGVFGQGGTDTQYF | TRBV29-1 | NA | 17 | TRBJ2-3 | TRBD1
TGTGCCAGCAGCCCCTTTCAGGGGGCAGGGTATGGGTCCTACAATGAGCAGTTCTTC | CASSPFQGAGYGSYNEQFF | TRBV11-2 | NA | 19 | TRBJ2-1 | TRBD1
TGCGCCAGCAGCTTGGAGGATGGGTCGTCTCCCAAAAACATTCAGTACTTC | CASSLEDGSSPKNIQYF | TRBV5-1 | NA | 17 | TRBJ2-4 | NA
TGCGCCAGCAGCCGCAAACCTAGCGGGAGGGCCACGGGTTCCTACGAGCAGTACTTC | CASSRKPSGRATGSYEQYF | TRBV5-1 | NA | 19 | TRBJ2-7 | TRBD2
TGTGCCAGCAGCTTAAAATCTGGGCTAGCGGGAGGCCCCTGGGTCAATGAGCAGTTCTTC | CASSLKSGLAGGPWVNEQFF | TRBV7-3 | NA | 20 | TRBJ2-1 | TRBD2
TGTGCCTGGAGTGGCGGGGGTTATGGCTACACCTTC | CAWSGGGYGYTF | TRBV30 | NA | 12 | TRBJ1-2 | NA
TGTGCCAGCAGCGTAGGGACTAGCGACTACAATGAGCAGTTCTTC | CASSVGTSDYNEQFF | TRBV9 | NA | 15 | TRBJ2-1 | TRBD2